Reported below is one T cell receptor (beta chain). The data were taken from a study of blood T cell repertoires in COVID-19. Study as a whole: COVID-19 samples collected from the United States, Italy and Spain covered acute and convalescent phases.

The germline V gene encodes CDR1 SGHRS and CDR2 YFSETQ. Trimming took 0 bases from V and 0 from J; bases not matched to a gene: 8. The CDR3 loop spans 18 amino acids. Generated by immunoSEQ multiplex PCR, the TCRdb table keeps only in-frame clones and is missing some. The sample records 150,000 to 200,000 clones, roughly 87% being singletons. The sequenced sample was peripheral blood. The source is an older woman with COVID-19, enrolled during active disease. The chain couples TRBV5-1 to TRBJ1-3, with TRBD1 matching over 8 bases. CDR3 nucleotides: TGCGCCAGCAGCTTGGTGGACAGGGCTTCGAGCTCTGGAAACACCATATATTTT. This gives the protein CASSLVDRASSSGNTIYF.